This TCR beta chain is from a study of siplizumab effects on memory and regulatory T cells. The repertoire was sequenced with immunoSEQ multiplex PCR; TCRdb's copy has only in-frame clones and lacks some. The table has about 94,000 clones, 94% seen once. Germline CDR1 SEHNR, CDR2 FQNEAQ (reference sequence). CDR3 length: 15 amino acids. Between the trimmed V and J ends, which lost 6 bases and 4 bases, there was a span of 18 bases. The TCR sequence derives from a human donor in good health. The V call is TRBV7-9, the J call TRBJ1-1; D is undetermined. Sequencing used non-Treg CD4+ T cells sorted from blood. The DNA of the CDR3 is TGTGCCAGCAGTCCATTTTCAAGGACGGGCACTGAAGCTTTCTTT. This codes for CASSPFSRTGTEAFF. The full variable domain, in which reference TRBV7-9 and TRBJ1-1 provide the parts outside the CDR3, is DTGVSQNPRHKITKRGQNVTFRCDPISEHNRLYWYRQTLGQGPEFLTYFQNEAQLEKSRLLSDRFSAERPKGSFSTLEIQRTEQGDSAMYLCASSPFSRTGTEAFFGQGTRLTVV.